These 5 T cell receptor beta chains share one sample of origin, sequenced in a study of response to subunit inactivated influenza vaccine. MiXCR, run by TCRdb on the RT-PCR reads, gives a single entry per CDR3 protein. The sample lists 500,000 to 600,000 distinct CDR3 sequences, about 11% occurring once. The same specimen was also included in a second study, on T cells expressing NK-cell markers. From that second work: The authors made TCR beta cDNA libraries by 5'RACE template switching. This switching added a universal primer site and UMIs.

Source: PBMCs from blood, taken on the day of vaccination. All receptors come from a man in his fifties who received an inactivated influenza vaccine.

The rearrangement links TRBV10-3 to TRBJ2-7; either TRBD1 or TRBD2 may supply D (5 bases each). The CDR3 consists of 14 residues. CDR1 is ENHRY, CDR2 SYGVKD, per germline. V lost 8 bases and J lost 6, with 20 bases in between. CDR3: CAIRTFDGAGEQYF. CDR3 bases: TGTGCCATCCGCACTTTTGATGGGGCGGGCGAGCAGTACTTC.

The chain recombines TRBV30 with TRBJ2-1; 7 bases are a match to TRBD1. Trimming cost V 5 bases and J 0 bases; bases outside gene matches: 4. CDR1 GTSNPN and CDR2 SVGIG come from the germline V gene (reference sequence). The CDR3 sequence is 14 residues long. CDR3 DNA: TGTGCCTGGGAGACAGGGAGCTCCTACAATGAGCAGTTCTTC. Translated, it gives CAWETGSSYNEQFF.

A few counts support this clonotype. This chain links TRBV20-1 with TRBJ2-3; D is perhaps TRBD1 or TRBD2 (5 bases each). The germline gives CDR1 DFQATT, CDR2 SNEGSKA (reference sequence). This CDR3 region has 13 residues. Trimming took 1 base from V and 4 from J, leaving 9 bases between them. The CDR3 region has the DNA TGCAGTGCTAGAGCCCCGGGACCAGATACGCAGTATTTT. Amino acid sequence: CSARAPGPDTQYF.

CDR3 sequence reads: CASSRGRGSYNEQFF. CDR3 nucleotides: TGTGCCAGCAGCAGGGGCAGGGGCTCCTACAATGAGCAGTTCTTC. The chain recombines TRBV27 with TRBJ2-1, with D maybe TRBD1 (6 bases). The CDR3 extends over 15 amino acids. V shed 6 bases and J shed 0 bases, with 12 bases lying between them. The germline gives CDR1 MNHEY, CDR2 SMNVEV (reference sequence).

The CDR3 spells CASSGLATQTQYF. The CDR3 nucleotides are TGTGCCAGCAGCGGACTAGCGACACAGACCCAGTACTTC. The chain is built from TRBV14 and TRBJ2-5; 9 bases are shared with TRBD2. The CDR3 totals 13 residues. Trimming took 5 bases from V and 6 from J; bases not matched to a gene: 4. Per germline, CDR1 SGHDN and CDR2 FVKESK.